This T cell receptor (beta chain) was found in a study of blood T cell repertoires in COVID-19. CDR3 length equals 14 residues. CDR1 SGHTA and CDR2 FQGTGA come from the germline V gene. The V gene lost 1 base and the J gene lost 2 bases, with 7 bases spanning the gap. Method: immunoSEQ multiplex PCR; TCRdb's copy keeps in-frame clones and lacks some. The profile shows more than 100,000 clones, about nine tenths of them singletons. The TCR was taken from an older woman with acute or convalescent COVID-19. The rearrangement uses TRBV7-3 and TRBJ2-3; TRBD1 might be the D (6 bases). The sample taken for sequencing was peripheral blood. CDR3 loop: CASSLNRDTDTQYF. As DNA, the CDR3 is TGTGCCAGCAGCTTAAACAGGGACACAGATACGCAGTATTTT.